The 24 T cell receptor beta chains below were found in one sample sequenced in a study of cytomegalovirus exposure and HLA in healthy donors. The PCR made use of 60 Vbeta and 13 Jbeta primers. Profiling relied on immunoSEQ multiplex PCR, and the TCRdb table lists in-frame clones only, not all of them. The sample holds approximately 110,000 clones, around 74% seen once. What was sequenced was PBMCs. The receptors originated from a woman aged 45-59 years in good health and CMV-seropositive.

The V and J genes are TRBV5-6 and TRBJ1-2, with 9 bases aligning to TRBD1. Germline V gene lookup returns CDR1 SGHDT and CDR2 YYEEEE. This CDR3 has 17 residues. V was clipped by 0 bases and J by 3 bases; unmatched bases: 9. The CDR3 nucleotides read TGTGCCAGCAGCTTGGTTTCGGGACAGGGTTGGGACTATGGCTACACCTTC. Protein product: CASSLVSGQGWDYGYTF.

This clone showed up just once. The chain joins TRBV2 to TRBJ1-2; no clear D. The germline V gene encodes CDR1 SNHLY and CDR2 FYNNEI. Trimming took 3 bases from V and 7 from J, leaving 18 bases between them. This CDR3 contains 15 residues. The CDR3 DNA is TGTGCCAGCAGTGAGAAGGGAGGAGTAGTAAGTGGCTACACCTTC. This gives the protein CASSEKGGVVSGYTF.

This chain connects TRBV28 to TRBJ1-2; TRBD1 matches at 10 bases. Trimming at V came to 5 bases and at J to 8 bases, leaving 8 bases not matched to a gene. The CDR3 contains 14 residues. Germline-derived CDR1 and CDR2 are MDHEN and SYDVKM. The CDR3 DNA reads as TGTGCCAGCAGTGGCAGACAGGGGGCTGACGGCTACACCTTC. Translated, it gives CASSGRQGADGYTF.

The chain carries TRBV19 and TRBJ2-1; 7 nucleotides match TRBD2. V was pared by 6 bases and J by 3 bases, with 8 bases of the junction left unmatched. The CDR3 length is 15 residues. Germline CDR1 reads LNHDA; CDR2 reads SQIVND (reference sequence). Written as DNA, the CDR3 is TGTGCCAGTAGGAGGGAGGGGACTTTCTACAATGAGCAGTTCTTC. Protein product: CASRREGTFYNEQFF.

J is TRBJ2-1 and V is TRBV9; TRBD1 matches at 12 bases. Germline V gene lookup returns CDR1 SGDLS and CDR2 YYNGEE. The trim removed 4 bases at V and 5 bases at J, leaving 7 bases unmatched. The CDR3 extends over 16 amino acids. The CDR3 region has the DNA TGTGCCAGCAGCACTGCCGGGACAGGGGGCAACAATGAGCAGTTCTTC. Amino acid sequence: CASSTAGTGGNNEQFF.

This chain joins TRBV12-5 and TRBJ2-3, with unresolved D. The V gene's germline CDR1 is LGHNT and CDR2 FRNRAP. With 6 bases removed from V and 4 bases from J, the gap between germline ends came to 11 bases. The CDR3 loop spans 13 amino acids. This chain's CDR3 is CASGTYYADTQYF. CDR3 nucleotides: TGTGCTAGTGGCACCTACTACGCAGATACGCAGTATTTT. Complete variable domain (other parts from reference TRBV12-5 and TRBJ2-3): DARVTQTPRHKVTEMGQEVTMRCQPILGHNTVFWYRQTMMQGLELLAYFRNRAPLDDSGMPKDRFSAEMPDATLATLKIQPSEPRDSAVYFCASGTYYADTQYFGPGTRLTVL.

This chain connects TRBV4-2 to TRBJ2-7; 7 positions agree with TRBD2. Trimming cost V 0 bases and J 5 bases; bases outside gene matches: 1. Germline values: CDR1 LGHNA, CDR2 YNFKEQ. The CDR3 is 13 amino acids. CDR3 DNA sequence: TGTGCCAGCAGCCAAGATGCGGGGGACGAGCAGTACTTC. Translating it yields CASSQDAGDEQYF.

The V call is TRBV28, the J call TRBJ2-5, with TRBD1 matching over 7 bases. This CDR3 spans 13 amino acids. The V segment lost 6 bases and the J segment 1 base; nucleotides outside the gene matches: 2. CDR1 is MDHEN and CDR2 is SYDVKM in the germline V gene. CDR3 sequence (DNA): TGTGCCAGCAGCGACAGGGTCCAAGAGACCCAGTACTTC. Amino acid sequence: CASSDRVQETQYF.

The V and J genes are TRBV11-2 and TRBJ1-6; D is unresolved. The CDR3 is 15 residues long. Germline values: CDR1 SGHAT, CDR2 FQNNGV. V was trimmed by 6 bases and J by 0 bases, leaving 9 bases between them. The chain's CDR3 is CASRGRSSYNSPLHF. The CDR3 DNA reads TGTGCCAGCAGGGGTAGGAGCTCCTATAATTCACCCCTCCACTTT.

This clone appeared once. V and J are TRBV2 and TRBJ2-5, with TRBD1 matching 8 bases. The J call is in doubt because the DNA end fits TRBJ2-7 better. This CDR3 has 11 residues. CDR1 and CDR2 (germline): SNHLY, FYNNEI. In nucleotides, the CDR3 is TGTGCCGGAGGACAGGGTCACGAGCAGTACTTC. It encodes CAGGQGHEQYF.

The genes are TRBV6-6 and TRBJ2-5, with no clear D. Germline V CDR1 and CDR2: MNHNY, SVGAGI (reference sequence). V was clipped by 2 bases and J by 5 bases, with 9 bases between them. This CDR3 has 13 amino acids. The CDR3 region has the DNA TGTGCCAGCAGTTACCAGGAAGGCGAGACCCAGTACTTC. This encodes CASSYQEGETQYF.

This clone was recorded a few times. The chain employs TRBV11-3 and TRBJ2-7; a possible D gene is TRBD2 (5 bases). CDR1 and CDR2 (germline): SGHNT, YENEEA. CDR3 length equals 15 residues. Trimming pared 5 bases from V and 4 bases from J, leaving 18 bases between. The CDR3 DNA reads as TGTGCCAGCAGCGATGGGCCTTCCGACTATTACGAGCAGTACTTC. Its protein is CASSDGPSDYYEQYF.

This chain uses TRBV10-2 with TRBJ1-3; the match to TRBD1 covers 7 bases. The CDR3 covers 15 residues. Trimming removed 6 bases from V and 0 bases from J; junction bases left unmatched: 5. CDR1 and CDR2 from the germline V gene are WSHSY and SAAADI. The CDR3 bases are TGCGCCAGCAGGGAACAGGGGTCCTCTGGAAACACCATATATTTT. It specifies CASREQGSSGNTIYF.

V usage is TRBV20-1 and J usage is TRBJ2-1; tentatively, D is TRBD1 (6 bases). Trimming removed 5 bases from V and 9 bases from J, with 11 bases in between. The V gene's germline CDR1 is DFQATT and CDR2 SNEGSKA (reference sequence). The CDR3 runs 11 residues. The CDR3 sequence is CSAPLGGEQFF. The CDR3 bases are TGCAGTGCTCCTCTAGGGGGTGAGCAGTTCTTC.

The chain employs TRBV18 and TRBJ1-4, with D uncertain. Germline V gene data show CDR1 as KGHSH and CDR2 as LQKENI. CDR3 length equals 16 residues. Trimming pared 3 bases from V and 7 bases from J, leaving 18 bases between. CDR3 in DNA: TGTGCCAGCTCACCGAGCAGGTCCCTCGTCTCTGAAAAACTGTTTTTT. The encoded protein is CASSPSRSLVSEKLFF.

V usage is TRBV4-1 and J usage is TRBJ2-2, with D maybe TRBD2 (5 bases). The CDR3 runs 18 residues. Germline V CDR1 and CDR2: MGHRA, YSYEKL. V gave up 4 bases and J gave up 2 bases, with 20 bases separating them. In nucleotides, the CDR3 is TGCGCCAGCAGCCGGCGTTGGCCGTTCGAGGGAAACACCGGGGAGCTGTTTTTT. Its protein is CASSRRWPFEGNTGELFF.

This sequence joins TRBV7-2 and TRBJ2-3, with D unclear. CDR3 length: 14 residues. Germline lookup yields CDR1 SGHTA and CDR2 FQGNSA. The V end lost 5 bases, the J end lost 6 bases, and 15 bases lay between the germline ends. CDR3 residues: CASSPRRVADTQYF. The DNA for the CDR3 is TGTGCCAGCAGCCCCCGTCGAGTCGCGGATACGCAGTATTTT.

The chain carries TRBV27 and TRBJ1-6, with D possibly matching TRBD1 (6 bases). This CDR3 is 15 amino acids long. CDR1 and CDR2 (germline): MNHEY, SMNVEV (reference sequence). The ends were cut back, 3 bases at V and 6 bases at J, with 12 bases in the middle. CDR3 sequence: CASSFGQLGNSPLHF. CDR3 nucleotides: TGTGCCAGCAGTTTCGGACAGTTAGGTAATTCACCCCTCCACTTT.

The CDR3: CASSMWTGVGNTIYF. For the CDR3, the DNA is TGTGCCAGTAGTATGTGGACAGGGGTTGGAAACACCATATATTTT. The chain is built from TRBV19 and TRBJ1-3; 9 bases agree with TRBD1. V shed 3 bases, J shed 3 bases, and the junction held 3 bases outside the gene matches. CDR3 length: 15 residues. Looked up from germline, CDR1 is LNHDA and CDR2 is SQIVND (reference sequence).

This chain connects TRBV11-2 to TRBJ1-1, with TRBD1 identical over 12 bases. CDR3 length: 17 amino acids. From germline, CDR1 is SGHAT and CDR2 FQNNGV. The ends lost 5 bases at V and 5 bases at J; junction bases unmatched: 12. CDR3 amino acids: CASSLTGTGGGGTEAFF. The CDR3 DNA reads TGTGCCAGCAGCCTAACCGGGACAGGGGGCGGAGGGACTGAAGCTTTCTTT.

This chain connects TRBV29-1 to TRBJ2-7; D is undetermined. Trimming stripped 5 bases from V and 1 base from J, with 12 bases between. The CDR3 has 13 residues. Per germline, CDR1 SQVTM and CDR2 ANQGSEA. The CDR3: CSVLGRISYEQYF. CDR3 bases: TGCAGCGTTCTCGGCAGGATATCCTACGAGCAGTACTTC.

The table lists this clone with a count of one. The rearrangement uses TRBV11-1 and TRBJ1-1, with 7 positions matching TRBD1. V dropped 7 bases and J dropped 2; count of bases not matched to a gene: 13. Per the germline V gene, CDR1 is SGHAT and CDR2 is FQDESV (reference sequence). The CDR3 contains 16 residues. The chain's CDR3 is CASTSTGNKFNTEAFF. As DNA, the CDR3 is TGTGCCAGCACCTCGACAGGGAATAAGTTTAACACTGAAGCTTTCTTT. The variable domain in full, completed from reference TRBV11-1 and TRBJ1-1, reads EAEVAQSPRYKITEKSQAVAFWCDPISGHATLYWYRQILGQGPELLVQFQDESVVDDSQLPKDRFSAERLKGVDSTLKIQPAELGDSAMYLCASTSTGNKFNTEAFFGQGTRLTVV.

The chain couples TRBV10-1 to TRBJ2-6, with D unresolved. CDR3 length equals 16 residues. The germline V and J ends were trimmed by 0 bases and 2 bases, with 8 bases remaining between them. Germline lookup yields CDR1 WNHNN and CDR2 SYGVQD (reference sequence). CDR3 DNA sequence: TGCGCCAGCAGTGAGTCCCGTAAAACTGGGGCCAACGTCCTGACTTTC. Protein product: CASSESRKTGANVLTF.

This chain links TRBV4-2 with TRBJ2-1, with 8 bases aligning to TRBD1. Germline loops: CDR1 LGHNA, CDR2 YNFKEQ. After removal of 1 base from V and 7 bases from J, the junction contained 9 bases not matched to a gene. The CDR3 spans 16 residues. The CDR3 loop is CASSQAGQGAWNEQFF. CDR3 in DNA: TGTGCCAGCAGCCAAGCTGGGCAGGGGGCTTGGAATGAGCAGTTCTTC.